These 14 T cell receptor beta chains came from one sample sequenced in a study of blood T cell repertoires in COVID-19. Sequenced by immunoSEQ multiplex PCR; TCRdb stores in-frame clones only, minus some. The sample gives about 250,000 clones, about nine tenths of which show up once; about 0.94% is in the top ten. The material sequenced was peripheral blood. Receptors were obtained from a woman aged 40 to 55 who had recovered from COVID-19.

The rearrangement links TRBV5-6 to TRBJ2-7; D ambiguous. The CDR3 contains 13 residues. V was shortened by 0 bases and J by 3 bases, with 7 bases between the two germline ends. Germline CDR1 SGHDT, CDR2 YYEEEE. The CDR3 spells CASSLVQNYEQYF. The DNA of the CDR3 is TGTGCCAGCAGCTTGGTACAAAACTACGAGCAGTACTTC.

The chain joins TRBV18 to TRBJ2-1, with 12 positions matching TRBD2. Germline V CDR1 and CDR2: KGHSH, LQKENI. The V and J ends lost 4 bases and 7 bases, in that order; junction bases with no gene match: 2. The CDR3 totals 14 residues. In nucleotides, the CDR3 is TGTGCCAGCTCACTCGGACTAGCGGGAAATGAGCAGTTCTTC. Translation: CASSLGLAGNEQFF.

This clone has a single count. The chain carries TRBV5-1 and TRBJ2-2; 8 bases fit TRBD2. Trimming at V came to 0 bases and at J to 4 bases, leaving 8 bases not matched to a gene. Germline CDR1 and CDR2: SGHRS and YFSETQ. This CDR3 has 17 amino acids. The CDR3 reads CASSLAESGSGTGELFF. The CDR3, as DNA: TGCGCCAGCAGCTTGGCCGAAAGCGGGAGCGGCACCGGGGAGCTGTTTTTT.

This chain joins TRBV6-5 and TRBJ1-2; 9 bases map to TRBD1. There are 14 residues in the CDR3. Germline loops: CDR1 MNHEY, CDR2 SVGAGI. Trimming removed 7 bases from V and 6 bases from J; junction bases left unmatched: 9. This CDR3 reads CASTHGTGPNGYTF. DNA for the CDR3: TGTGCCAGCACTCACGGGACAGGGCCCAATGGCTACACCTTC.

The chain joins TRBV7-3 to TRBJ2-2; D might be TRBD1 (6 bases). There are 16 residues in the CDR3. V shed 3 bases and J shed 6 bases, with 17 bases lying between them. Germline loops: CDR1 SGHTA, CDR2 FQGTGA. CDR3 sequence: CASSLTGGLEAGELFF. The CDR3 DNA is TGTGCCAGCAGCTTGACAGGTGGACTGGAGGCCGGGGAGCTGTTTTTT.

The CDR3 nucleotides are TGTGCCAGTAGTATAGGCGCAGGGGTGGGACAGCCCCAGCATTTT. It is translated as CASSIGAGVGQPQHF. V gene TRBV19 combines with J gene TRBJ1-5; D is perhaps TRBD1 (6 bases). Germline V gene lookup returns CDR1 LNHDA and CDR2 SQIVND (reference sequence). This CDR3 comprises 15 residues. Trimming pared 1 base from V and 7 bases from J, leaving 14 bases between.

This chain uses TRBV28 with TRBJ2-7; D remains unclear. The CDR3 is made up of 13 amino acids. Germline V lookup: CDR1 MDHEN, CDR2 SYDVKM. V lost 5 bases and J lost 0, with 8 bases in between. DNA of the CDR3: TGTGCCAGCAGTCCGACACCCTCCTACGAGCAGTACTTC. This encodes CASSPTPSYEQYF.

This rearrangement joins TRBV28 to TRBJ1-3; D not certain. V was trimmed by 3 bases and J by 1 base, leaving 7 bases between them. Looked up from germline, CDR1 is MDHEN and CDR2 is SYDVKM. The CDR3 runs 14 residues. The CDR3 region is CASSLAQSGNTIYF. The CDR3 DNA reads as TGTGCCAGCAGTTTGGCCCAGTCTGGAAACACCATATATTTT.

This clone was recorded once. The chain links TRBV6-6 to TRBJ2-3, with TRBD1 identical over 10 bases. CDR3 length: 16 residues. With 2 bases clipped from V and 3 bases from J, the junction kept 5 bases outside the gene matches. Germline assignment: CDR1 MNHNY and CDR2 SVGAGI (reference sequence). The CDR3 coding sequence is TGTGCCAGCAGTTACATCGGGACAGGGGTAACAGATACGCAGTATTTT. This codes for CASSYIGTGVTDTQYF.

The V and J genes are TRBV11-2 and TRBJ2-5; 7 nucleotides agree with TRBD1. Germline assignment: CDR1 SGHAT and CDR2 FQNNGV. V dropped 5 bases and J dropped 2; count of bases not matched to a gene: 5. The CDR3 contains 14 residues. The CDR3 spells CASSPGQAQETQYF. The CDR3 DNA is TGTGCCAGCAGCCCCGGACAGGCACAAGAGACCCAGTACTTC.

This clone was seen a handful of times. The CDR3 loop reads CASSINGGNYNEQFF. CDR3 in DNA: TGTGCCAGCAGCATCAACGGGGGGAATTACAATGAGCAGTTCTTC. The rearrangement uses TRBV7-2 and TRBJ2-1; 7 bases map to TRBD2. CDR1 and CDR2 (germline): SGHTA, FQGNSA. The length of the CDR3 is 15 residues. The V gene end was trimmed by 5 bases and the J gene end by 4 bases; junction bases not matched to a gene: 8. Full variable domain (rest looked up from reference TRBV7-2 and TRBJ2-1): GAGVSQSPSNKVTEKGKDVELRCDPISGHTALYWYRQSLGQGLEFLIYFQGNSAPDKSGLPSDRFSAERTGGSVSTLTIQRTQQEDSAVYLCASSINGGNYNEQFFGPGTRLTVL.

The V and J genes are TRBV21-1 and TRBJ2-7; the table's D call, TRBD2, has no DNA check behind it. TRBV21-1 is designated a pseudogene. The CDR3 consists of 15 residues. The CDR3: CASSKRSPAGGPEYF. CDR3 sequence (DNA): TGTGCCAGCAGCAAAAGGAGTCCAGCGGGAGGGCCTGAGTACTTC.

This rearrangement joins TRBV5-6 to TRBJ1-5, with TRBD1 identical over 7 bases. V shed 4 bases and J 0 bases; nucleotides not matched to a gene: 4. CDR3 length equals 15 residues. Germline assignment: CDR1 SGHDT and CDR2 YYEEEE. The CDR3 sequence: CASSRQGSSNQPQHF. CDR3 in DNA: TGTGCCAGCAGCCGACAGGGTAGTAGCAATCAGCCCCAGCATTTT.

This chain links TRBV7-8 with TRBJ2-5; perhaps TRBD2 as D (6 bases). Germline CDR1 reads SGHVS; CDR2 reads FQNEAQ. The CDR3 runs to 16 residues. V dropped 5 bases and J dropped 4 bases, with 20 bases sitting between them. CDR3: CASSLNGQGGAETQYF. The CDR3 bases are TGTGCCAGCAGCCTTAACGGGCAGGGCGGGGCAGAGACCCAGTACTTC.